The 4 T cell receptor beta chains listed next were all sequenced from one sample in a study of beta chain features in type 1 diabetes. Sequencing targeted expressed TCRB transcripts, as all isolated RNA had been reverse transcribed. Produced via immunoSEQ multiplex PCR; TCRdb's table is partial and in-frame only. The sample lists hundreds of thousands of clones, 14% occurring once. Input material: central memory CD4+ T cells from blood. The source is a man aged 25 to 45 in good health.

V and J are TRBV19 and TRBJ1-1, with no clear D. The CDR3 sequence is 14 residues long. Trimming removed 4 bases from V and 5 bases from J, with 14 bases in between. Germline V CDR1 and CDR2: LNHDA, SQIVND (reference sequence). In DNA, the CDR3 is TGTGCCAGTAGTAGCCAGGCAAGAGGGACTGAAGCTTTCTTT. It yields the protein CASSSQARGTEAFF.

The rearrangement links TRBV15 to TRBJ1-1; no clear D gene. Between the trimmed V and J ends, which lost 0 bases and 0 bases, there was a span of 8 bases. Germline assignment: CDR1 LNHNV and CDR2 YYDKDF (reference sequence). The CDR3 runs 15 residues. CDR3 nucleotide sequence: TGTGCCACCAGCAGAGATCCAGCCATGAACACTGAAGCTTTCTTT. Encoded protein: CATSRDPAMNTEAFF. Supplemented by reference TRBV15 and TRBJ1-1, the full variable domain reads DAMVIQNPRYQVTQFGKPVTLSCSQTLNHNVMYWYQQKSSQAPKLLFHYYDKDFNNEADTPDNFQSRRPNTSFCFLDIRSPGLGDTAMYLCATSRDPAMNTEAFFGQGTRLTVV.

The genes are TRBV29-1 and TRBJ2-1; 10 positions agree with TRBD1. Germline assignment: CDR1 SQVTM and CDR2 ANQGSEA. J was trimmed by 10 bases and V by 4 bases; bases with no gene match: 7. This CDR3 contains 13 residues. CDR3: CSVVGQGVGEQFF. The DNA for the CDR3 is TGCAGCGTTGTCGGACAGGGGGTTGGGGAGCAGTTCTTC.

This clone was seen a few times. The chain combines TRBV5-4 with TRBJ2-5; no definite D call. CDR1 is SGHNT, CDR2 YYREEE, per germline (reference sequence). The length of the CDR3 is 15 residues. Trimming took off 0 bases at V and 3 bases at J, with 12 bases between the two ends. Here the CDR3 DNA reads TGTGCCAGCAGCTTGGTTGGGCGAAATGAAGAGACCCAGTACTTC. This codes for CASSLVGRNEETQYF. Based on the CDR3 plus reference TRBV5-4 and TRBJ2-5, the full variable domain is ETGVTQSPTHLIKTRGQQVTLRCSSQSGHNTVSWYQQALGQGPQFIFQYYREEENGRGNFPPRFSGLQFPNYSSELNVNALELDDSALYLCASSLVGRNEETQYFGPGTRLLVL.